Listed below are T cell receptor beta chains from one sample, sequenced in a study of beta chain features in type 1 diabetes. The protocol was immunoSEQ multiplex PCR, while the TCRdb copy is restricted to in-frame clones and leaves out a portion. The table lists some 500,000 clones, roughly 11% of them singletons. Sequenced material: naive CD4+ T cells from blood. Receptors originate from a woman in her late teens or twenties in good health. Both conserved end residues are part of each CDR3. The order of the fields is J gene, V gene, D gene, clone size, CDR3 protein, CDR3 DNA. A D gene is named only where the DNA matches it firmly. Clone size, where shown, is once, few, many, or a class for clones that have expanded.

TRBJ2-3	TRBV2	-	-	CASSPTGGRADTQYF	TGTGCCAGCAGCCCAACCGGGGGTAGGGCAGATACGCAGTATTTT
TRBJ2-3	TRBV19	-	-	CASSILGRGTQYF	TGTGCCAGTAGTATTTTGGGCCGGGGTACGCAGTATTTT
TRBJ2-7	TRBV2	-	few	CASSETLGEQYF	TGTGCCAGCAGCGAGACCTTGGGCGAGCAGTACTTC
TRBJ1-5	TRBV5-1	TRBD1	-	CASSPGTAYSNQPQHF	TGCGCCAGCAGCCCCGGGACAGCATATAGCAATCAGCCCCAGCATTTT
TRBJ2-3	TRBV7-2	TRBD2	-	CASSASSGTTDTQYF	TGTGCCAGCAGCGCCTCTAGCGGGACCACAGATACGCAGTATTTT
TRBJ1-2	TRBV29-1	TRBD1	-	CSVEQLGQPPRGYTF	TGCAGCGTTGAACAACTGGGACAGCCACCGCGGGGCTACACCTTC
TRBJ1-5	TRBV9	TRBD1	few	CASSARDRYGNQPQHF	TGTGCCAGCAGCGCCAGGGACAGGTACGGCAATCAGCCCCAGCATTTT
TRBJ2-7	TRBV2	-	-	CASFGGLGPEQYF	TGTGCCAGCTTCGGGGGGCTAGGGCCCGAGCAGTACTTC
TRBJ2-5	TRBV7-2	-	-	CASSLGRQETQYF	TGTGCCAGCAGCTTAGGCCGGCAAGAGACCCAGTACTTC
TRBJ2-3	TRBV15	-	-	CATSRDMGIRQYF	TGTGCCACCAGCAGGGACATGGGGATAAGGCAGTATTTT
TRBJ2-7	TRBV4-2	-	-	CASSQDDGGSYEQYF	TGTGCCAGCAGCCAAGATGACGGCGGATCCTACGAGCAGTACTTC
TRBJ1-3	TRBV13	-	few	CASSLQGVLSGNTIYF	TGTGCCAGCAGCCTACAGGGCGTCCTCTCTGGAAACACCATATATTTT
TRBJ2-4	TRBV7-2	-	few	CASSFDYLNIQYF	TGTGCCAGCAGCTTCGACTACTTAAACATTCAGTACTTC
TRBJ2-5	TRBV7-8	TRBD1	few	CASSLRDRVSLETQYF	TGTGCCAGCAGCTTAAGAGACAGGGTCAGCTTAGAGACCCAGTACTTC
TRBJ2-5	TRBV2	-	-	CASSVRRETQYF	TGTGCCAGCAGTGTACGACGGGAGACCCAGTACTTC
TRBJ2-1	TRBV2	-	-	CASLIPDRRREQFF	TGTGCCAGCCTCATCCCCGACAGGCGACGTGAGCAGTTCTTC
TRBJ2-7	TRBV27	TRBD1	-	CASRRTGVYEQYF	TGTGCCAGTCGGCGAACAGGGGTCTACGAGCAGTACTTC
TRBJ1-2	TRBV6-1	-	-	CASTRGNNGYTF	TGTGCCAGCACCAGGGGCAATAATGGCTACACCTTC
TRBJ2-7	TRBV7-2	TRBD1	-	CASSLTGGSHEQYF	TGTGCCAGCAGCTTGACAGGGGGCTCCCACGAGCAGTACTTC
TRBJ1-3	TRBV15	TRBD1	once	CATSKTGGSGNTIYF	TGTGCCACCAGTAAAACAGGGGGCTCTGGAAACACCATATATTTT
TRBJ1-1	TRBV14	TRBD1	few	CASSPYADRATNTEAFF	TGTGCCAGCAGCCCATATGCGGACAGGGCTACCAACACTGAAGCTTTCTTT
TRBJ2-5	TRBV28	-	-	CASSSPRFQETQYF	TGTGCCAGCAGTTCCCCAAGGTTTCAAGAGACCCAGTACTTC
TRBJ1-2	TRBV9	-	few	CASSVVEGGYTF	TGTGCCAGCAGCGTAGTTGAGGGGGGCTACACCTTC
TRBJ2-5	TRBV2	-	few	CASSDRDRETQYF	TGTGCCAGCAGTGACAGGGATCGAGAGACCCAGTACTTC
TRBJ2-5	TRBV15	-	few	CATSRVVGFQETQYF	TGTGCCACCAGCAGAGTAGTAGGCTTCCAAGAGACCCAGTACTTC
TRBJ2-1	TRBV28	-	-	CASSSRYREVEQFF	TGTGCCAGCAGTTCGCGTTACAGGGAAGTTGAGCAGTTCTTC
TRBJ2-6	TRBV7-3	-	few	CASSSSGDGANVLTF	TGTGCCAGCAGCTCATCAGGGGATGGGGCCAACGTCCTGACTTTC
TRBJ1-2	TRBV27	-	-	CAASKTGNYGYTF	TGTGCCGCCTCTAAAACAGGGAACTATGGCTACACCTTC
TRBJ2-1	TRBV4-2	TRBD2	few	CASSQEGLAATKYNEQFF	TGTGCCAGCAGCCAAGAAGGGCTAGCGGCAACCAAATACAATGAGCAGTTCTTC
TRBJ2-7	TRBV4-3	TRBD1	few	CASSPRDRAYEQYF	TGCGCCAGCAGCCCCCGGGACAGGGCCTACGAGCAGTACTTC
TRBJ2-2	TRBV7-9	-	-	CAWENTGELFF	TGTGCCTGGGAGAACACCGGGGAGCTGTTTTTT
TRBJ1-1	TRBV29-1	-	-	CSVREGRTEAFF	TGCAGCGTCCGAGAGGGGAGGACTGAAGCTTTCTTT
TRBJ2-5	TRBV29-1	-	few	CSPLLVETQYF	TGCAGCCCTCTGCTTGTCGAGACCCAGTACTTC
TRBJ1-2	TRBV29-1	TRBD1	-	CSVRTGGNYGYTF	TGCAGCGTCCGTACAGGGGGCAACTATGGCTACACCTTC
TRBJ1-2	TRBV27	TRBD1	-	CASRGQGHYGYTF	TGTGCCTCTCGAGGACAGGGGCACTATGGCTACACCTTC
TRBJ2-6	TRBV7-3	-	few	CATSGDSNSGANVLTF	TGTGCCACCTCAGGGGACTCAAACTCTGGGGCCAACGTCCTGACTTTC
TRBJ1-1	TRBV4-3	-	-	CASSQESVENTEAFF	TGCGCCAGCAGCCAAGAGTCGGTTGAGAACACTGAAGCTTTCTTT
TRBJ2-3	TRBV14	-	-	CASSNQVIARDVADTQYF	TGTGCCAGCAGTAACCAAGTAATAGCGCGGGATGTGGCAGATACGCAGTATTTT
TRBJ2-3	TRBV7-2	TRBD2	few	CASSLAGGLAYDTQYF	TGTGCCAGCAGCTTAGCGGGGGGACTAGCGTACGATACGCAGTATTTT
TRBJ2-2	TRBV6-5	TRBD1	-	CASKKTGAHTGELFF	TGTGCCAGCAAAAAGACAGGGGCGCACACCGGGGAGCTGTTTTTT
TRBJ1-1	TRBV19	-	-	CASSKQGNTEAFF	TGTGCCAGTAGCAAACAGGGGAACACTGAAGCTTTCTTT
TRBJ2-4	TRBV10-3	-	-	CAISESLESWNIQYF	TGTGCCATCAGTGAGTCCCTAGAAAGTTGGAACATTCAGTACTTC
TRBJ2-1	TRBV9	TRBD1	-	CASSVVGQNNEQFF	TGTGCCAGCAGCGTAGTGGGACAGAACAATGAGCAGTTCTTC
TRBJ1-6	TRBV5-1	TRBD1	few	CASSPQGISPLHF	TGCGCCAGCAGCCCACAGGGGATTTCACCCCTCCACTTT
TRBJ2-3	TRBV2	TRBD1	-	CASSPDRGISDTQYF	TGTGCCAGCAGCCCAGACAGGGGGATTTCAGATACGCAGTATTTT
TRBJ1-1	TRBV4-1	TRBD1	few	CASSGPGTGGEAFF	TGCGCCAGCAGCGGCCCCGGGACAGGGGGTGAAGCTTTCTTT
TRBJ2-7	TRBV7-9	-	few	CASSLPPGGYEQYF	TGTGCCAGCAGCTTACCCCCGGGCGGCTACGAGCAGTACTTC
TRBJ2-7	TRBV30	-	few	CAWSVANEQYF	TGTGCCTGGAGTGTAGCTAACGAGCAGTACTTC
TRBJ2-3	TRBV4-2	TRBD2	-	CASSQKLAGESTDTQYF	TGTGCCAGCAGCCAAAAACTAGCGGGAGAGAGCACAGATACGCAGTATTTT
TRBJ2-1	TRBV30	TRBD1	-	CAWQTPGGPFHEQFF	TGTGCCTGGCAAACCCCAGGGGGCCCTTTCCATGAGCAGTTCTTC
TRBJ1-2	TRBV4-3	TRBD1	few	CASSRGTGDYGYTF	TGCGCCAGCAGCCGTGGGACAGGAGACTATGGCTACACCTTC
TRBJ2-3	TRBV7-2	TRBD1	few	CASSLDRGVGTDTQYF	TGTGCCAGCAGCCTGGACAGGGGCGTTGGCACAGATACGCAGTATTTT
TRBJ1-5	TRBV4-2	-	-	CASSQDPAANQPQHF	TGTGCCAGCAGCCAAGATCCGGCAGCCAATCAGCCCCAGCATTTT
TRBJ2-3	TRBV25-1	-	-	CASSPAGGPDTQYF	TGTGCCAGCAGCCCTGCTGGGGGCCCAGATACGCAGTATTTT
TRBJ2-5	TRBV2	TRBD1	few	CASSPKGQGETQYF	TGTGCCAGCAGTCCAAAAGGACAGGGTGAGACCCAGTACTTC
TRBJ1-5	TRBV7-2	-	-	CASSFQPGNGNQPQHF	TGTGCCAGCAGCTTCCAACCAGGGAACGGCAATCAGCCCCAGCATTTT
TRBJ2-5	TRBV5-1	-	-	CASSNPPEAQYF	TGCGCCAGCAGCAACCCCCCTGAGGCCCAGTACTTC